The source of this T cell receptor beta chain is a study of human T cells and chemical hapten exposure. Study in general: Skin of the upper inner arm, around 2 cm by around 2 cm, received 2% DPC for sensitization. Throughout a study of 20 to 30 weeks, patients underwent weekly scalp administration of diphenylcyclopropenone doses. Recorded diagnoses among the mostly female patients were alopecia areata, totalis or universalis. Study results and limitations: No shift was seen in TCRs above 1 in 1000 frequency with DPC sensitization.

TCRdb called the RACE reads again in MiXCR, with one record for every CDR3 protein. The sample has over 75,000 distinct CDR3 sequences, approximately 10% seen once. Germline V gene data show CDR1 as ENHRY and CDR2 as SYGVKD. The CDR3 has 13 residues. Trimming shortened V by 6 bases and J by 9 bases, and 15 bases separated the two germline ends. Note on this clonotype: Its antigen is as yet unknown.

Time point noted: patch test 3, about 24 weeks after DPC sensitization. Treatment in this sample: therapeutic diphenylcyclopropenone sensitization with weekly scalp DPC. The clonotype comes from a woman in her twenties or thirties with alopecia areata. Some clones in this sample may be carry-over from other donors' samples. The chain recombines TRBV10-3 with TRBJ1-5; possibly TRBD1 for D (6 bases). The material sequenced was whole blood, taken in connection with sensitization to the hapten diphenylcyclopropenone (DPC). Written as DNA, the CDR3 is TGTGCCATCAGGGGGGACACCTCAGGGCCCCAGCATTTT. Its protein product is CAIRGDTSGPQHF.